One and the same sample provided the 11 T cell receptor beta chains below, sequenced in a study of breast tumors, draining lymph nodes, adjacent tissues. MiXCR was run by TCRdb on the multiplex PCR reads, yielding one entry per CDR3 protein. The top ten clones hold about 14% of a sample with 10,000 or so distinct CDR3 sequences, around 42% of them seen once. The specimen was tumor-adjacent breast tissue. The origin of the receptors is a female donor with breast cancer. Some clones in this sample may be carry-over from other donors' samples.

This clonotype appeared a single time. The CDR3 protein is CSARVRGSNYEQYF. CDR3 bases: TGCAGTGCTAGAGTCCGGGGATCCAATTACGAGCAGTACTTC. The rearrangement uses TRBV20-1 and TRBJ2-7, with D tentatively TRBD2 (5 bases). Germline V gives CDR1 DFQATT, CDR2 SNEGSKA (reference sequence). This CDR3 spans 14 amino acids. V lost 1 base and J 4 bases, leaving 14 bases between the germline ends.

This clonotype is deemed medium-sized. The chain recombines TRBV2 with TRBJ1-5, with D unclear. V gave up 4 bases and J gave up 0 bases, with 10 bases separating them. This CDR3 comprises 15 residues. Germline lookup yields CDR1 SNHLY and CDR2 FYNNEI. The DNA of the CDR3 is TGTGCCAGCAGTGCAGAAAGGTATAGCAATCAGCCCCAGCATTTT. This translates into CASSAERYSNQPQHF.

This clonotype qualifies as medium-sized (0.01 to 0.1%). This rearrangement joins TRBV29-1 to TRBJ2-1; unclear D gene. The CDR3 has 13 residues. Per the germline V gene, CDR1 is SQVTM and CDR2 is ANQGSEA. Trimming took off 0 bases at V and 5 bases at J, with 8 bases between the two ends. CDR3 sequence: CSVEDWRNNEQFF. The CDR3 DNA reads TGCAGCGTTGAAGATTGGCGGAACAATGAGCAGTTCTTC.

Many counts were recorded for this clonotype. The CDR3 spells CASSPQGWNSPLHF. CDR3 DNA sequence: TGTGCCAGCAGTCCGCAGGGTTGGAATTCACCCCTCCACTTT. V is TRBV6-2 or TRBV6-3 and J is TRBJ1-6, with a weak D call TRBD1 (5 bases). CDR3 size: 14 residues. V lost 5 bases to trimming and J lost 7 bases, with 12 bases between them. The germline V gene has CDR1 MNHEY and CDR2 SVGEGT.

This clonotype was seen a single time. The chain couples TRBV6-1 to TRBJ2-3; 7 bases are a match to TRBD2. The V segment lost 6 bases and the J segment 0 bases; nucleotides outside the gene matches: 6. This CDR3 spans 15 amino acids. In germline, CDR1 is MNHNS, CDR2 SASEGT. The CDR3 spells CASRWGGTSTDTQYF. CDR3 DNA sequence: TGTGCCAGCAGATGGGGGGGGACTAGCACAGATACGCAGTATTTT.

This clonotype counts as medium-sized. The V gene is TRBV29-1, the J gene TRBJ2-1, with 8 bases matching TRBD1. V trimming: 4 bases; J trimming: 4 bases; junction bases outside the gene matches: 6. CDR1 is SQVTM, CDR2 ANQGSEA, per germline. The CDR3 loop spans 14 amino acids. As DNA, the CDR3 is TGCAGCGTTGCTGCAGGGGGCGGGTACAATGAGCAGTTCTTC. It encodes CSVAAGGGYNEQFF.

The rearrangement links TRBV6-6 to TRBJ2-7; weak D call: TRBD1 (6 bases). The germline CDR1 and CDR2 sequences are MNHNY and SVGAGI (reference sequence). Trimming shortened V by 2 bases and J by 0 bases, and 8 bases separated the two germline ends. This CDR3 spans 14 amino acids. CDR3 loop: CASSYGTNSYEQYF. DNA of the CDR3: TGTGCCAGCAGTTACGGGACAAACTCCTACGAGCAGTACTTC.

In its sample, this clonotype was seen many times. This chain joins TRBV19 and TRBJ2-6; D may be TRBD1 (6 bases). V was trimmed by 7 bases and J by 4 bases, leaving 8 bases between them. The germline V gene encodes CDR1 LNHDA and CDR2 SQIVND (reference sequence). This CDR3 is built from 13 residues. The CDR3 nucleotides are TGTGCCAGTACAGGGGTAGGGGCCAACGTCCTGACTTTC. This codes for CASTGVGANVLTF. Variable domain in full (rest from reference TRBV19 and TRBJ2-6): DGGITQSPKYLFRKEGQNVTLSCEQNLNHDAMYWYRQDPGQGLRLIYYSQIVNDFQKGDIAEGYSVSREKKESFPLTVTSAQKNPTAFYLCASTGVGANVLTFGAGSRLTVL.

This clonotype was recorded many times. The rearrangement links TRBV30 to TRBJ2-3; D remains unclear. V lost 3 bases and J 10 bases, leaving 20 bases between the germline ends. This CDR3 has 14 amino acids. In germline, CDR1 is GTSNPN, CDR2 SVGIG (reference sequence). The CDR3 reads CAWSQGWVGEAQYF. The DNA for the CDR3 is TGTGCCTGGAGCCAAGGTTGGGTTGGAGAGGCGCAGTATTTT.

CDR3 amino acids: CSASSWGQGNEKLFF. DNA for the CDR3: TGCAGTGCTAGCTCATGGGGACAGGGGAATGAAAAACTGTTTTTT. The J gene is TRBJ1-4, the V gene TRBV20-1, with 10 bases matching TRBD1. J gave up 5 bases and V 3 bases, and 6 bases lay outside the gene matches. The CDR3 consists of 15 residues. The germline V gene has CDR1 DFQATT and CDR2 SNEGSKA (reference sequence).

Judged by abundance, this clonotype is medium-sized. The rearrangement joins TRBV11-2 to TRBJ2-7; D is possibly TRBD1 or TRBD2 (9 bases each). The CDR3 is 18 amino acids. Germline V lookup: CDR1 SGHAT, CDR2 FQNNGV. The ends were cut back, 5 bases at V and 2 bases at J, with 25 bases in the middle. CDR3 DNA sequence: TGTGCCAGCAGCACACGGACAGGGGCTAGCGGGAAGACCTACGAGCAGTACTTC. It specifies CASSTRTGASGKTYEQYF.